These 15 T cell receptor beta chains came from one sample sequenced in a study of T cells in Graves' hyperthyroidism and ophthalmopathy. Amplification yielded TCR beta CDR3 regions, with RNA transcripts as the source. Initially, a first-round RT-PCR of the TCR CDR3 employed the HTBI primer set. TCRdb fed the multiplex PCR reads into MiXCR, producing one record per CDR3 protein. This table has 250,000 to 300,000 distinct CDR3 sequences, approximately 18% appearing once. Sequencing was performed on blood. Source of these receptors: a man in his fifties with Graves' ophthalmopathy.

The chain couples TRBV9 to TRBJ2-7, with TRBD1 as a possible D gene (6 bases). Trimming took 1 base from V and 2 from J, leaving 19 bases between them. Germline V lookup: CDR1 SGDLS, CDR2 YYNGEE. The CDR3 is 17 residues long. The CDR3 region has the DNA TGTGCCAGCAGCGTAAGGGACAATCAGGTAACCGCCTACGAGCAGTACTTC. Its protein product is CASSVRDNQVTAYEQYF.

A few counts support this clonotype. This chain uses TRBV5-5 with TRBJ2-7, with D unresolved. CDR1 and CDR2 (germline): SGHKS, YYEKEE (reference sequence). V lost 0 bases, J lost 1 base, and 8 bases lay in between. The CDR3 sequence is 14 residues long. Here the CDR3 reads CASSLVVSSYEQYF. CDR3 bases: TGTGCCAGCAGCTTGGTGGTCAGTTCCTACGAGCAGTACTTC.

The chain has TRBV24-1 and TRBJ2-1, with a weak D call TRBD2 (5 bases). V dropped 2 bases and J dropped 15 bases, with 13 bases sitting between them. CDR1 and CDR2 from the germline V gene are KGHDR and SFDVKD. This CDR3 region has 12 residues. CDR3 coding DNA: TGTGCCACCAGTGATTCGGGATTCCGACCGTTCTTC. It is translated as CATSDSGFRPFF.

This clonotype was recorded many times. The chain links TRBV7-3 to TRBJ1-1, with a possible D match to TRBD1 (5 bases). The CDR3 has 15 residues. The ends were cut back, 5 bases at V and 0 bases at J, with 13 bases in the middle. Germline assignment: CDR1 SGHTA and CDR2 FQGTGA. CDR3 sequence (DNA): TGTGCCAGCAGCGCAGGGACGGGGGTGAACACTGAAGCTTTCTTT. It yields the protein CASSAGTGVNTEAFF.

This clonotype has a count of ten or more. The V call is TRBV19, the J call TRBJ2-7; D not certain. The CDR3 loop spans 11 amino acids. The germline V and J ends were trimmed by 9 bases and 3 bases, with 9 bases remaining between them. Germline V gives CDR1 LNHDA, CDR2 SQIVND (reference sequence). The CDR3 bases are TGTGCCAGCAGCTCGGACTACGAGCAGTACTTC. Translating it yields CASSSDYEQYF.

This sequence joins TRBV7-2 and TRBJ2-7; 8 bases agree with TRBD2. Germline V CDR1 and CDR2: SGHTA, FQGNSA. V gave up 6 bases and J gave up 2 bases; unmatched junction bases: 9. This CDR3 comprises 15 residues. The CDR3 nucleotides read TGTGCCAGCAGAAACCCGGGACTAGTTACCTACGAGCAGTACTTC. This gives the protein CASRNPGLVTYEQYF.

The chain employs TRBV5-1 and TRBJ2-3; possibly TRBD1 or TRBD2 for D (5 bases each). The germline V gene has CDR1 SGHRS and CDR2 YFSETQ. The CDR3 totals 14 residues. V lost 1 base to trimming and J lost 2 bases, with 8 bases between them. The CDR3 bases are TGCGCCAGCAGCTTGTCGGGGACCACAGATACGCAGTATTTT. This translates into CASSLSGTTDTQYF.

This clonotype occurred a few times. The rearrangement links TRBV25-1 to TRBJ1-4; 8 nucleotides agree with TRBD1. Trimming at V came to 5 bases and at J to 2 bases, leaving 4 bases not matched to a gene. Germline assignment: CDR1 MGHDK and CDR2 SYGVNS. This CDR3 has 15 residues. CDR3 protein: CASSTPGGTNEKLFF. DNA of the CDR3: TGTGCCAGCAGTACCCCAGGGGGCACTAATGAAAAACTGTTTTTT.

The chain combines TRBV12-3 or TRBV12-4 with TRBJ2-6; 10 positions agree with TRBD1. Germline trimming cut 7 bases from V and 0 bases from J; bases unmatched to any gene: 9. The CDR3 covers 18 residues. CDR3 loop: CASTTGTGAYSGANVLTF. DNA for the CDR3: TGTGCCAGCACCACCGGGACAGGGGCATACTCTGGGGCCAACGTCCTGACTTTC.

This clonotype was seen a handful of times. Mismatch with germline at one junction end may stem from a read error. The chain carries TRBV27 and TRBJ2-7; the D gene is possibly TRBD2 (6 bases). The CDR3 covers 14 residues. Germline CDR1 reads MNHEY; CDR2 reads SMNVEV (reference sequence). In DNA form, the CDR3 reads TGTGCCGGCAGTCGCAATTGGGGGGTTTACGAGCAGTACTTC. Amino acid sequence: CAGSRNWGVYEQYF.

The chain is built from TRBV30 and TRBJ2-7; D is uncertain. The V gene lost 7 bases and the J gene lost 0 bases, with 13 bases spanning the gap. The germline V gene encodes CDR1 GTSNPN and CDR2 SVGIG (reference sequence). CDR3 length equals 13 residues. CDR3 in DNA: TGTGCCTTCCTCGGACCCCTCTCCTACGAGCAGTACTTC. It is translated as CAFLGPLSYEQYF.

V is TRBV6-1 and J is TRBJ2-1; 12 bases match TRBD2. Trimming removed 7 bases from V and 4 bases from J; junction bases left unmatched: 5. CDR1 and CDR2 from the germline V gene are MNHNS and SASEGT. The CDR3 contains 15 residues. The DNA of the CDR3 is TGTGCCAGCACCTCGGGACTAGCGGGTTACAATGAGCAGTTCTTC. Protein sequence: CASTSGLAGYNEQFF.

The sample holds a few counts of this clonotype. V and J are TRBV27 and TRBJ2-2; perhaps TRBD2 as D (6 bases). This CDR3 contains 15 residues. From germline, CDR1 is MNHEY and CDR2 SMNVEV (reference sequence). Trimming cost V 0 bases and J 7 bases, with 12 bases left between them. The CDR3 nucleotides read TGTGCCAGCAGTTTATCGGGGGGTTTTGGCGGGGAGCTGTTTTTT. This codes for CASSLSGGFGGELFF.

This clonotype was observed many times. The genes are TRBV30 and TRBJ2-1; a possible D gene is TRBD2 (5 bases). V was shortened by 4 bases and J by 0 bases, with 13 bases between the two germline ends. The CDR3 runs to 15 residues. CDR1 GTSNPN and CDR2 SVGIG come from the germline V gene (reference sequence). The CDR3 spells CAWTLSGNSYNEQFF. For the CDR3, the DNA is TGTGCCTGGACCCTCAGCGGAAACTCCTACAATGAGCAGTTCTTC.

This clonotype has at least ten counts. The CDR3 DNA reads TGTGCCAGCAGGCCCGGGACAGGGGGCGGTGTCTACGAGCAGTACTTC. Translating it yields CASRPGTGGGVYEQYF. This chain connects TRBV6-1 to TRBJ2-7, with 12 bases aligning to TRBD1. The CDR3 contains 16 residues. The germline gives CDR1 MNHNS, CDR2 SASEGT. V shed 6 bases, J shed 3 bases, and the junction held 9 bases outside the gene matches.